These 28 T cell receptor beta chains came from one sample sequenced in a study of molecular identifiers for immune sequencing clone quantification. TCRdb fed the PCR reads into MiXCR, producing one record per CDR3 protein. The top ten hold approximately 0.84% of the sample, which has about 300,000 distinct CDR3 sequences, about a fifth seen once. Input material: naive CD8+ T cells from blood, with Jurkat cell RNA spiked in. Subset reported: FACS-sorted CD8+CD4-CCR7+CD45RA+ naive T cells. The source is a human donor in good health. Some libraries in this study had Jurkat cell RNA spiked in.

Points on this clonotype: A much larger clone is a single base away; this may be a read error. The chain has TRBV6-2 or TRBV6-3 and TRBJ1-1; 7 bases are a match to TRBD1. This CDR3 has 13 residues. Germline CDR1 MNHEY, CDR2 SVGEGT. This CDR3 is CASSPGDSLQASF. CDR3 nucleotides: TGTGCCAGCAGTCCCGGGGACAGCTTGCAAGCTTCCTTT.

As to this clonotype: This sequence may be a read error, since a much larger clone differs from it by one base. The V and J genes are TRBV12-3 or TRBV12-4 and TRBJ2-5, with D unresolved. Trimming removed 8 bases from V and 5 bases from J, with 9 bases in between. This CDR3 spans 11 amino acids. The CDR3 is CASETLETQYF. CDR3 nucleotides: TGTGCCAGCGAGACCCTGGAGACCCAGTACTTC.

This clonotype was counted only a few times. The chain links TRBV7-9 to TRBJ2-2; no firm D call. The CDR3 is 15 residues long. V was pared by 6 bases and J by 0 bases, with 11 bases between. In germline, CDR1 is SEHNR, CDR2 FQNEAQ (reference sequence). This CDR3 reads CASSYRVTNTGELFF. CDR3 nucleotides: TGTGCCAGCAGTTACCGGGTCACGAACACCGGGGAGCTGTTTTTT.

There are many counts of this clonotype. J is TRBJ1-1 and V is TRBV4-3, with D unclear. The ends were cut back, 0 bases at V and 2 bases at J, with 10 bases in the middle. The CDR3 extends over 15 amino acids. Germline CDR1 is LGHNA and CDR2 is YSLEER. For the CDR3, the DNA is TGCGCCAGCAGCCAAGACTCACCGGAAAACACTGAAGCTTTCTTT. Translated: CASSQDSPENTEAFF.

This clonotype was counted at least ten times. The rearrangement uses TRBV5-5 and TRBJ1-4, with a possible D match to TRBD1 (5 bases). This CDR3 spans 16 amino acids. Germline CDR1 reads SGHKS; CDR2 reads YYEKEE (reference sequence). Trimming left V 4 bases short and J 2 bases short, with 15 bases between. This chain's CDR3 is CASSKGHPPTNEKLFF. The CDR3 coding sequence is TGTGCCAGCAGCAAAGGACACCCGCCGACTAATGAAAAACTGTTTTTT.

About this clonotype: This may stem from a read error, because a much larger clone lies one nucleotide away. The CDR3 nucleotides read TGTGCCGGCAGCGTGACGCGGGAGAGGTCAGATACGCAGTATTTT. Residues: CAGSVTRERSDTQYF. This sequence joins TRBV9 and TRBJ2-3, with 7 bases matching TRBD2. The CDR3 is 15 amino acids. Germline V gene data show CDR1 as SGDLS and CDR2 as YYNGEE.

The chain uses TRBV4-1 and TRBJ2-2, with 13 bases identical to TRBD2. This CDR3 is 19 amino acids long. Germline V gene lookup returns CDR1 MGHRA and CDR2 YSYEKL. The V and J ends lost 4 bases and 1 base, in that order; junction bases with no gene match: 9. The CDR3 protein is CASSLGLAGVLGNTGELFF. The CDR3 DNA reads as TGCGCCAGCAGCCTAGGACTAGCGGGAGTTTTGGGGAACACCGGGGAGCTGTTTTTT.

This clonotype came up many times. The chain recombines TRBV2 with TRBJ2-6; 13 nucleotides align to TRBD2. Germline V lookup: CDR1 SNHLY, CDR2 FYNNEI. The CDR3 extends over 18 amino acids. V lost 7 bases, J lost 0 bases, and 6 bases stayed unmatched. Here the CDR3 DNA reads TGTGCCAGCACCAGACTAGCGGGGGGCCCCTCTGGGGCCAACGTCCTGACTTTC. Amino acid sequence: CASTRLAGGPSGANVLTF.

This clonotype was found many times. The chain combines TRBV4-3 with TRBJ1-2; no reliable D call. The CDR3 is 14 amino acids. From germline, CDR1 is LGHNA and CDR2 YSLEER. V lost 0 bases and J lost 4, with 9 bases in between. The CDR3 DNA reads TGCGCCAGCAGCCAAGATTTGCAGGTCTATGGCTACACCTTC. This translates into CASSQDLQVYGYTF.

A word on this clonotype: A much bigger clone sits one base away, suggesting this may be a read error. The chain carries TRBV4-3 and TRBJ2-7; 9 bases map to TRBD2. The CDR3 length is 15 residues. Germline assignment: CDR1 LGHNA and CDR2 YSLEER. The CDR3 loop reads CASGQDTAGGYEQYF. CDR3 nucleotide sequence: TGCGCCAGCGGCCAAGATACAGCGGGGGGTTACGAGCAGTACTTC.

This clonotype was observed many times. The CDR3 loop reads CSVEEGTSYEQYF. CDR3 sequence (DNA): TGCAGCGTTGAAGAGGGGACTAGCTACGAGCAGTACTTC. The V and J genes are TRBV29-1 and TRBJ2-7, with 8 bases aligning to TRBD2. This CDR3 has 13 amino acids. V was pared by 0 bases and J by 3 bases, with 1 base of the junction left unmatched. CDR1 and CDR2 (germline): SQVTM, ANQGSEA.

This clonotype was seen more than once but under ten times. The gene calls are TRBV29-1 and TRBJ2-1; 8 nucleotides align to TRBD2. This CDR3 has 11 amino acids. V was clipped by 8 bases and J by 16 bases; unmatched bases: 13. CDR1 is SQVTM, CDR2 ANQGSEA, per germline. The CDR3 spells CSPSAGTRRFF. The CDR3 DNA is TGCAGCCCGAGCGCCGGGACTAGAAGATTCTTC.

The chain recombines TRBV30 with TRBJ2-7; D may be TRBD1 (5 bases). Trimming took off 1 base at V and 0 bases at J, with 13 bases between the two ends. The CDR3 extends over 15 amino acids. From germline, CDR1 is GTSNPN and CDR2 SVGIG (reference sequence). CDR3 DNA: TGTGCCTGGAGTGCCGACAGTAAGAGCTCCTACGAGCAGTACTTC. Its translation is CAWSADSKSSYEQYF.

The V call is TRBV18, the J call TRBJ2-3, with D perhaps TRBD1 (5 bases). This CDR3 has 16 amino acids. Germline assignment: CDR1 KGHSH and CDR2 LQKENI. Trimming took 2 bases from V and 0 from J, leaving 12 bases between them. The CDR3 DNA is TGTGCCAGCTCACCAGCCCCTACAGGTAGCACAGATACGCAGTATTTT. Its protein is CASSPAPTGSTDTQYF.

This clonotype came up many times. The chain employs TRBV5-1 and TRBJ2-5, with D maybe TRBD1 (5 bases). V was pared by 1 base and J by 7 bases, with 11 bases between. Germline V gene lookup returns CDR1 SGHRS and CDR2 YFSETQ. The CDR3 has 13 residues. CDR3 in amino acids: CASSLRGYWTQYF. The CDR3 bases are TGCGCCAGCAGCTTGAGGGGTTACTGGACCCAGTACTTC.

In its sample, this clonotype was seen many times. The genes are TRBV28 and TRBJ1-1; D is undetermined. The ends were cut back, 5 bases at V and 3 bases at J, with 13 bases in the middle. Germline-derived CDR1 and CDR2 are MDHEN and SYDVKM. The CDR3 is made up of 14 amino acids. The CDR3 loop is CASSRDKSDTEAFF. DNA for the CDR3: TGTGCCAGCAGTAGAGACAAGAGCGACACTGAAGCTTTCTTT. The entire variable domain, with the rest obtained from reference TRBV28 and TRBJ1-1, is as follows: DVKVTQSSRYLVKRTGEKVFLECVQDMDHENMFWYRQDPGLGLRLIYFSYDVKMKEKGDIPEGYSVSREKKERFSLILESASTNQTSMYLCASSRDKSDTEAFFGQGTRLTVV.

This clonotype has ten or more counts. This chain links TRBV4-1 with TRBJ1-1, with D tentatively TRBD1 (6 bases). Trimming took off 4 bases at V and 0 bases at J, with 15 bases between the two ends. The CDR3 is 16 residues long. Germline lookup yields CDR1 MGHRA and CDR2 YSYEKL. As DNA, the CDR3 is TGCGCCAGCAGCCCATCGACAGGACTCCTGAACACTGAAGCTTTCTTT. It codes for CASSPSTGLLNTEAFF.

This chain uses TRBV10-3 with TRBJ1-5; 9 nucleotides match TRBD1. The CDR3 totals 15 residues. V shed 3 bases, J shed 7 bases, and the junction held 7 bases outside the gene matches. CDR1 and CDR2 (germline): ENHRY, SYGVKD. CDR3 DNA sequence: TGTGCCATCAGTGAACAGGGGGCGATCGAACAGCCCCAGCATTTT. Protein: CAISEQGAIEQPQHF.

This clonotype appeared many times. The chain combines TRBV7-6 with TRBJ2-7, with 10 bases lining up with TRBD2. There are 15 residues in the CDR3. Germline V gives CDR1 SGHVS, CDR2 FNYEAQ. V was pared by 1 base and J by 7 bases, with 7 bases of the junction left unmatched. CDR3 amino acids: CASSLERGGLEEQYF. In DNA, the CDR3 is TGTGCCAGCAGCTTAGAGCGGGGGGGCCTGGAAGAGCAGTACTTC.

The chain carries TRBV18 and TRBJ2-5, with 7 bases that match TRBD1. Per germline, CDR1 KGHSH and CDR2 LQKENI. V shed 3 bases, J shed 3 bases, and the junction held 4 bases outside the gene matches. The CDR3 is 14 amino acids. The CDR3 DNA reads TGTGCCAGCTCACCGCTAGACAGGGAAGAGACCCAGTACTTC. Its translation: CASSPLDREETQYF.

On this clonotype itself: A much larger clonotype is one base distant, so this may be a read error. This chain joins TRBV4-2 and TRBJ2-3, with TRBD2 matching over 10 bases. This CDR3 contains 16 residues. Trimming took 1 base from V and 5 from J; bases not matched to a gene: 6. The germline CDR1 and CDR2 sequences are LGHNA and YNFKEQ. The CDR3 nucleotides are TGTGCCAGCAGCCAAGCTCCTAGCGGGAGTATAGATACGCAGTATTTT. Residues: CASSQAPSGSIDTQYF.

A word on this clonotype: Given a much more abundant clone one base away, this may be a read error. V and J are TRBV28 and TRBJ2-1; TRBD2 matches 12 bases. J was trimmed by 12 bases and V by 5 bases; bases with no gene match: 11. The CDR3 has 15 amino acids. The V gene's germline CDR1 is MDHEN and CDR2 SYDVKM. Here the CDR3 reads CASSPLAGGIDGQFF. CDR3 DNA sequence: TGTGCCAGCAGTCCCCTAGCGGGAGGGATCGATGGGCAGTTCTTC.

Concerning this clonotype itself: Germline is not matched at one junction end, which may reflect a read error. V gene TRBV30 combines with J gene TRBJ1-1; D is undetermined. Germline CDR1 is GTSNPN and CDR2 is SVGIG (reference sequence). The CDR3 extends over 12 amino acids. CDR3 DNA sequence: TGTGCCTATAAGAATATGAACACTGGAGCTTTCTTT. It encodes CAYKNMNTGAFF.

This clonotype was counted a few times. This sequence joins TRBV6-5 and TRBJ2-1, with D perhaps matching TRBD1 or TRBD2 (6 bases each). Trimming pared 2 bases from V and 2 bases from J, leaving 10 bases between. The germline V gene has CDR1 MNHEY and CDR2 SVGAGI. The CDR3 is 15 amino acids. CDR3 sequence: CASSYGGGTYNEQFF. The CDR3 DNA follows: TGTGCCAGCAGTTACGGAGGGGGAACCTACAATGAGCAGTTCTTC.

Many counts were recorded for this clonotype. This chain uses TRBV18 with TRBJ1-2; D is unresolved. Between the trimmed V and J ends, which lost 5 bases and 3 bases, there was a span of 4 bases. There are 11 residues in the CDR3. In germline, CDR1 is KGHSH, CDR2 LQKENI. The DNA of the CDR3 is TGTGCCAGCTCATCGGACTATGGCTACACCTTC. It translates to CASSSDYGYTF.

This clonotype was observed many times. CDR3 coding DNA: TGTGCCAGCAGTTACGGGGGGAGCACTGAAGCTTTCTTT. Protein sequence: CASSYGGSTEAFF. This chain links TRBV6-5 with TRBJ1-1, with D possibly being TRBD1 (5 bases). V lost 2 bases to trimming and J lost 4 bases, with 8 bases between them. CDR3 length: 13 amino acids. Germline loops: CDR1 MNHEY, CDR2 SVGAGI.

This clonotype was observed many times. The chain has TRBV7-6 and TRBJ2-1; D may be TRBD1 (5 bases). The CDR3 sequence is 13 residues long. Germline V gene data show CDR1 as SGHVS and CDR2 as FNYEAQ. Trimming stripped 8 bases from V and 9 bases from J, with 17 bases between. For the CDR3, the DNA is TGTGCCAGCGCCTTAGCAATAGGGGTTGAGCAGTTCTTC. It yields the protein CASALAIGVEQFF. Drawing the rest from reference TRBV7-6 and TRBJ2-1, the complete variable domain is GAGVSQSPRYKVTKRGQDVALRCDPISGHVSLYWYRQALGQGPEFLTYFNYEAQQDKSGLPNDRFSAERPEGSISTLTIQRTEQRDSAMYRCASALAIGVEQFFGPGTRLTVL.

This clonotype was detected many times. This chain uses TRBV19 with TRBJ2-7; 8 nucleotides align to TRBD2. There are 12 residues in the CDR3. Trimming took 9 bases from V and 0 from J; bases not matched to a gene: 1. CDR1 and CDR2 from the germline V gene are LNHDA and SQIVND (reference sequence). The CDR3 region is CASSGGSYEQYF. The CDR3 DNA is TGTGCCAGCAGCGGGGGCTCCTACGAGCAGTACTTC.